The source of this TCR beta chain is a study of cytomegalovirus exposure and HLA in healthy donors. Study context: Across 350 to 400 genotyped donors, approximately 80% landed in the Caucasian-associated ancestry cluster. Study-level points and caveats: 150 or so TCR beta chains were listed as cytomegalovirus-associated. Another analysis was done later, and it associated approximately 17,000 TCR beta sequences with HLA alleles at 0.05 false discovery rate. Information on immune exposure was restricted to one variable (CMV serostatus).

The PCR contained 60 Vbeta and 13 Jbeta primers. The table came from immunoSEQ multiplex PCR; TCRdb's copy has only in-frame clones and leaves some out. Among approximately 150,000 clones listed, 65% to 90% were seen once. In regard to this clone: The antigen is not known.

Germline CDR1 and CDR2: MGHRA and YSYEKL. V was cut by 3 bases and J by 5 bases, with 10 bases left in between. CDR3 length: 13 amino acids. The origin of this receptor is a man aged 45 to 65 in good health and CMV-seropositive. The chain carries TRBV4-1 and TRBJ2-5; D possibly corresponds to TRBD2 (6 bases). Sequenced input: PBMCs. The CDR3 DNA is TGCGCCAGCAGCCAGGGACTTTCGGAGACCCAGTACTTC. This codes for CASSQGLSETQYF.